This T cell receptor beta chain was observed in a study of cytomegalovirus exposure and HLA in healthy donors. Assay: immunoSEQ multiplex PCR; the TCRdb copy retains only in-frame clones and omits some. The table records 200,000 to 250,000 clones, more than 75% of them present only once. With respect to this clone: Its antigen is as yet unknown.

Overall study results and limits: Many donors shared some public TCRs, even though most TCR sequences were rare. The study listed 150 to 200 cytomegalovirus-associated TCR beta chains. In the roughly 130 validation repertoires, a later analysis found that first-cohort TCR clusters tended to co-occur.

The CDR3 extends over 13 amino acids. Germline lookup yields CDR1 MDHEN and CDR2 SYDVKM. With V trimmed by 8 bases and J by 6 bases, 6 bases remained unmatched. The donors belonged to the roughly 110-subject validation cohort, separate from the roughly 650-subject first cohort. Sample: PBMCs. The V and J genes are TRBV28 and TRBJ2-1, with TRBD2 matching 8 bases. The sequence came from a man aged 18 to 35 in good health and CMV-seronegative. In DNA, the CDR3 is TGTGCCAGCCGGATGGGGACTAGCAATGAGCAGTTCTTC. Translation gives CASRMGTSNEQFF.